This TCR beta chain derives from a study of beta chain features in type 1 diabetes. Study overall: No age, gender or cell yield differences were seen between patients and healthy donors. Study-level findings and limits: Fewer insertions but more deletions were seen at VDJ junctions in type 1 diabetes patients. Type 1 diabetes patients showed a moderate but significant shortening of TCRB CDR3s in all four CD4+ subsets.

Germline V CDR1 and CDR2: SGHRS, YFSETQ. Deletions cut 2 bases from V and 1 base from J, with 9 bases between. This CDR3 has 14 residues. Every isolated RNA sample was fully reverse transcribed, so sequencing captured expressed TCRB transcripts. Method: immunoSEQ multiplex PCR; TCRdb's copy keeps in-frame clones and lacks some. Of 900,000 or so clones listed, roughly 17% are singletons. Worth noting for this clone: Its antigen is not identified.

The TCR comes from a woman aged 18-29 years in good health. The chain employs TRBV5-1 and TRBJ2-5; tentatively, D is TRBD1 (5 bases). Material: naive CD4+ T cells from blood. The CDR3 loop reads CASSFGRVQETQYF. CDR3 DNA: TGCGCCAGCAGCTTCGGCAGGGTCCAAGAGACCCAGTACTTC.